This section outlines one T cell receptor (beta chain) sequence together with its context. The antigen remains undetermined. PCR used 60 Vbeta primers and 13 Jbeta primers. TCRdb keeps only in-frame clones here, not all; method: immunoSEQ multiplex PCR. Counted here are some 140,000 clones, 66% occurring once; the ten biggest clones make up 1.5% to 2%. This specimen comes from a study of cytomegalovirus exposure and HLA in healthy donors. Study as a whole: An analysis done earlier identified about 100 million unique TCR beta sequences from about 179 million T cells. Study-level results: Prior analysis indicated that the majority of TCR beta V segments exhibited productivity approximately 87% or approximately 30% of the time. A likely sequencing artifact accounted for one observed cluster of highly shared sequence variants.

This CDR3 is 13 amino acids long. Looked up from germline, CDR1 is SGHDN and CDR2 is FVKESK. V was pared by 0 bases and J by 8 bases, with 8 bases between. The gene calls are TRBV14 and TRBJ2-1, with D possibly TRBD1 on 5 matching bases. This TCR came from a human donor in good health. Sequences were obtained from PBMCs. This chain's CDR3 is CASSQDLRDEQFF. In DNA form, the CDR3 reads TGTGCCAGCAGCCAAGATCTCAGGGATGAGCAGTTCTTC.